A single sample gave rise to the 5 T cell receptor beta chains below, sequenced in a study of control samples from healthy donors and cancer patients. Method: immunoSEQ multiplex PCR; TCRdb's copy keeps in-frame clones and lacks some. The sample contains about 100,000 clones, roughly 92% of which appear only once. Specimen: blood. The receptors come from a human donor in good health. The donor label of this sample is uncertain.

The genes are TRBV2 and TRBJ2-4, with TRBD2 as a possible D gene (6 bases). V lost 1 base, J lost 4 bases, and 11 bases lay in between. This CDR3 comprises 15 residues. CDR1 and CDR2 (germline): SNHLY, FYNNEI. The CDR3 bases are TGTGCCAGCAGTGAAGACGGGGGTCTAAAAAACATTCAGTACTTC. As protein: CASSEDGGLKNIQYF.

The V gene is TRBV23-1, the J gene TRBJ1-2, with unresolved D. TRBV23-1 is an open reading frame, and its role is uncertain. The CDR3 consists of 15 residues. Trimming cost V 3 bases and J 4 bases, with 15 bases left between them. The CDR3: CASSQWESPGYGYTF. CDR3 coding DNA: TGCGCCAGCAGTCAGTGGGAGAGTCCTGGCTATGGCTACACCTTC.

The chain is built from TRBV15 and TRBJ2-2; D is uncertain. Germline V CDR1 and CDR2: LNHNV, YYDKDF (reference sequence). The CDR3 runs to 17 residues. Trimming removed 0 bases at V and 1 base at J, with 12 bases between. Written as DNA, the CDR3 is TGTGCCACCAGCAGAGACCCCCCAACAGAGAACACCGGGGAGCTGTTTTTT. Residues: CATSRDPPTENTGELFF.

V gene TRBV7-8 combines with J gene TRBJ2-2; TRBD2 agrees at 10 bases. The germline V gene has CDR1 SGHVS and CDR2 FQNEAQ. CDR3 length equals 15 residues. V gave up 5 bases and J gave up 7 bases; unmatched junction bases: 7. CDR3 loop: CASSPTSGVGGELFF. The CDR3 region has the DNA TGTGCCAGCAGCCCAACTAGCGGGGTTGGCGGGGAGCTGTTTTTT.

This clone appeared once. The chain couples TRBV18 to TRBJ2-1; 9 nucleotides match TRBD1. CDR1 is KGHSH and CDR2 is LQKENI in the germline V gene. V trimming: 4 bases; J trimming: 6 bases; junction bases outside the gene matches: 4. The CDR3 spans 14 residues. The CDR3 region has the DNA TGTGCCAGCTCACTCGACAGGGGGACCAATGAGCAGTTCTTC. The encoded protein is CASSLDRGTNEQFF.